This T cell receptor (beta chain) comes out of a study of blood T cell repertoires in COVID-19. Study in general: Samples taken during acute and convalescent COVID-19 were collected in the United States, Italy and Spain. T cells, B-cell-depleted T cells, or PBMCs provided the cDNA or gDNA that served as material.

Methods used by the authors: Reference gene primer amplification gave estimated nucleated cell counts. Using immunoSEQ multiplex PCR, the repertoire was profiled, and TCRdb retains in-frame clones only, with some absent. V and J calls and clone size are as listed in that table; D and trimming were resolved from the DNA. The data show 650,000 to 800,000 clones, about 87% seen once. Germline V CDR1 and CDR2: MDHEN, SYDVKM. The CDR3 loop spans 15 amino acids. The V gene lost 3 bases and the J gene lost 6 bases, with 15 bases spanning the gap. The sequence derives from a young woman with acute or convalescent COVID-19. The chain recombines TRBV28 with TRBJ1-5, with D perhaps TRBD1 (6 bases). What was sequenced was peripheral blood. CDR3 sequence (DNA): TGTGCCAGCAGTTTTAGTCGGGGGGCGGGTCAGCCCCAGCATTTT. It translates to CASSFSRGAGQPQHF.